This TCR beta chain emerged from a study of siplizumab effects on memory and regulatory T cells. Study conclusions and caveats: Siplizumab significantly brought down the alloreactive sequences that trace back to unstimulated CD4+ memory cells. Only a minor fraction of alloreactive clones mapped to unstimulated subsets.

Germline loops: CDR1 MGHDK, CDR2 SYGVNS. Germline trimming cut 1 base from V and 4 bases from J; bases unmatched to any gene: 5. The CDR3 covers 16 residues. Concerning this clone itself: Its antigen is not known.

Assayed TCR templates numbered about 10^5 for each sample. Repertoires were generated with immunoSEQ multiplex PCR, while TCRdb's copy carries only in-frame clones and drops some. The sample lists around 110,000 clones, about 94% seen once, with 1.5% to 2% in the top ten. This chain connects TRBV25-1 to TRBJ2-5, with 11 bases matching TRBD2. Sequences were obtained from non-Treg CD4+ T cells sorted from blood. The sequence came from a human donor in good health. CDR3 sequence: CASSESLAGGRETQYF. CDR3 in DNA: TGTGCCAGCAGTGAATCCCTAGCGGGAGGTAGAGAGACCCAGTACTTC.